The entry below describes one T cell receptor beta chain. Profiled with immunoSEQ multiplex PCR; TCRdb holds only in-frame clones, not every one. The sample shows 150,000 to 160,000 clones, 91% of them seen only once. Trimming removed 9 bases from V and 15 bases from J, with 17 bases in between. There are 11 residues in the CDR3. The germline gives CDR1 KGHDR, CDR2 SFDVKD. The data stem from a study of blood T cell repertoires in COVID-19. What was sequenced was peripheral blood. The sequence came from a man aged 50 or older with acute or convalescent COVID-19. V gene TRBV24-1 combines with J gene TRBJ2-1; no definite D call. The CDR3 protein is CATSSGPTRFF. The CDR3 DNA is TGTGCCACCTCTAGTGGCCCCACCCGGTTCTTC.